This T cell receptor beta chain came from a study of shared clonotypes between healthy human individuals. Study context: Every donor yielded three CD4 naive, three CD4 memory, two CD8 naive and one CD8 memory plate.

On this clone: Antigen unknown.

In the authors' workflow: ImmunoSEQ yielded junction-only sequences lacking quality scores, so filtering differed. Some clones are missing from TCRdb's copy, which holds only in-frame ones; the method was immunoSEQ multiplex PCR. That table is the source of V, J and clone size, and D and trimming were worked out from the DNA. This sample has around 1,000,000 clones, with 60% to 80% found just once. The CDR3 consists of 14 residues. Trimming took 7 bases from V and 3 from J; bases not matched to a gene: 9. Germline CDR1 reads ENHRY; CDR2 reads SYGVKD. Whole-study findings and limits: Naive CD4 clonotypes overlapped across a few donors at 4.5% to 5.5%. Clonotype sharing levels among donors were expected to vary with sequencing depth.

The chain has TRBV10-3 and TRBJ2-7; 7 bases map to TRBD1. The receptor was isolated from a man younger than 35 in good health. Some clones in this sample may be carry-over from other donors' samples. The sample taken for sequencing was memory CD4+ T cells from PBMCs. This sample's subset: CD45RA-negative fraction. CDR3 sequence reads: CAITDGQAGYEQYF. The DNA for the CDR3 is TGTGCCATCACTGATGGACAGGCCGGCTACGAGCAGTACTTC.